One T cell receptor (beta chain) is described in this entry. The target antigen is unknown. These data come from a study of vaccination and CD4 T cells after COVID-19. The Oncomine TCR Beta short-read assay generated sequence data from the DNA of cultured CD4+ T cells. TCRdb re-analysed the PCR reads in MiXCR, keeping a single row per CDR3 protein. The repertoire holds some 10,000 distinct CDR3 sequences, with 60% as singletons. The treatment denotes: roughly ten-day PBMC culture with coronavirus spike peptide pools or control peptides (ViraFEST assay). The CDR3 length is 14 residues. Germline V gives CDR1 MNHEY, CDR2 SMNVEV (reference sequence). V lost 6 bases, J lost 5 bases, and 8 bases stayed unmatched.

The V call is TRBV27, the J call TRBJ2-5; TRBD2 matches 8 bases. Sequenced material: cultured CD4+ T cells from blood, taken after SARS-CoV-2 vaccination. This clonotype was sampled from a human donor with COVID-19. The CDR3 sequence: CASSQNGLAETQYF. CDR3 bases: TGTGCCAGCAGCCAGAATGGACTAGCTGAGACCCAGTACTTC.